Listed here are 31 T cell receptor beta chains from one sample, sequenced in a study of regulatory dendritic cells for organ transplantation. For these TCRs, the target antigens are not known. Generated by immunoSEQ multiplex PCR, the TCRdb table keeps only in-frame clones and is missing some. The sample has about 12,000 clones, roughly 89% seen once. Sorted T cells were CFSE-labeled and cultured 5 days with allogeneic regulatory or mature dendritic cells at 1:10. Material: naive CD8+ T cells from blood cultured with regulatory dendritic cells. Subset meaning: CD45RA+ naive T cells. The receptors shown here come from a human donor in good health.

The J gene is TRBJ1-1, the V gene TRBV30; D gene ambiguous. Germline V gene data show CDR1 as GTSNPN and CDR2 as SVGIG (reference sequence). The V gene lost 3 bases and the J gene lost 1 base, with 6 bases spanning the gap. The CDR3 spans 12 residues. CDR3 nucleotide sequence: TGTGCCTGGAGCATCCAGAACACTGAAGCTTTCTTT. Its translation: CAWSIQNTEAFF.

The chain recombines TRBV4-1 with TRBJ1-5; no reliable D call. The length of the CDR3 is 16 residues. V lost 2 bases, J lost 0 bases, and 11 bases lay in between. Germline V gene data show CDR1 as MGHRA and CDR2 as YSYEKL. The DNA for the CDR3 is TGCGCCAGCAGCCAATACCGACTGGATAGCAATCAGCCCCAGCATTTT. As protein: CASSQYRLDSNQPQHF.

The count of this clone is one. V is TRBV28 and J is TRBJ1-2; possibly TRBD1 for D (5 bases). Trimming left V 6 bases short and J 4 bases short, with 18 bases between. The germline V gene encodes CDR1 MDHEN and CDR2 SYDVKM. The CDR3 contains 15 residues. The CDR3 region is CASRPTGEIGYGYTF. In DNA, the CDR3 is TGTGCCAGCAGACCTACGGGGGAGATTGGCTATGGCTACACCTTC.

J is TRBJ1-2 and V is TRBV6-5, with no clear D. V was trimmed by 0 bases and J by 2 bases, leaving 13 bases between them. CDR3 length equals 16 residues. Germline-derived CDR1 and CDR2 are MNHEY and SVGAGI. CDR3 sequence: CASSYSPGLLNYGYTF. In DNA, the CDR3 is TGTGCCAGCAGTTACTCCCCCGGACTCTTGAACTATGGCTACACCTTC.

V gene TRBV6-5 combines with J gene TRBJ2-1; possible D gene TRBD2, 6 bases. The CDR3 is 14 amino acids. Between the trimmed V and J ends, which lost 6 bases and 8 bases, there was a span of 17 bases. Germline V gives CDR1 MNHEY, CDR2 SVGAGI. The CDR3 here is CASSPGVGYDEQFF. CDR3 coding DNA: TGTGCCAGCAGCCCGGGGGTAGGGTATGATGAGCAGTTCTTC.

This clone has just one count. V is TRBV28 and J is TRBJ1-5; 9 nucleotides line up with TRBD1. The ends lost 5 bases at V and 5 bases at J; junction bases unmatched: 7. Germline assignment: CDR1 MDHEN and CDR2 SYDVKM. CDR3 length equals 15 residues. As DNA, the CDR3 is TGTGCCAGCAGTCGCGCACAGGGGGCCTATCAGCCCCAGCATTTT. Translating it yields CASSRAQGAYQPQHF.

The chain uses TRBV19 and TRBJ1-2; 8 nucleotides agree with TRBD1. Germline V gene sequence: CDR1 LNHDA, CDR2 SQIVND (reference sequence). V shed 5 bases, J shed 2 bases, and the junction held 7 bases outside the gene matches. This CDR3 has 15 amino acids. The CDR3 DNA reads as TGTGCCAGTAGTGTTGGACAGGGAATAAACTATGGCTACACCTTC. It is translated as CASSVGQGINYGYTF. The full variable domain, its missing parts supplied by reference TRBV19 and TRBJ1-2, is DGGITQSPKYLFRKEGQNVTLSCEQNLNHDAMYWYRQDPGQGLRLIYYSQIVNDFQKGDIAEGYSVSREKKESFPLTVTSAQKNPTAFYLCASSVGQGINYGYTFGSGTRLTVV.

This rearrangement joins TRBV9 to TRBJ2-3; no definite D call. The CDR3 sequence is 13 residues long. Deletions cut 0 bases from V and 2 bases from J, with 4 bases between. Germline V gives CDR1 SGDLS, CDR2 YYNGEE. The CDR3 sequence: CASSVDTTDTQYF. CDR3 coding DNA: TGTGCCAGCAGCGTAGACACCACAGATACGCAGTATTTT. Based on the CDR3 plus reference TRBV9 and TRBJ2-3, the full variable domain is DSGVTQTPKHLITATGQRVTLRCSPRSGDLSVYWYQQSLDQGLQFLIQYYNGEERAKGNILERFSAQQFPDLHSELNLSSLELGDSALYFCASSVDTTDTQYFGPGTRLTVL.

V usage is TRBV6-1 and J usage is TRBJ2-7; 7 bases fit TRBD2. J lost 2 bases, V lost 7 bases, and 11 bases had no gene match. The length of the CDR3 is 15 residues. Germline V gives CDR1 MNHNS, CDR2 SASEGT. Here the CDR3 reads CASIASRDYPYEQYF. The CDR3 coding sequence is TGTGCCAGCATTGCCTCCCGGGACTATCCCTACGAGCAGTACTTC.

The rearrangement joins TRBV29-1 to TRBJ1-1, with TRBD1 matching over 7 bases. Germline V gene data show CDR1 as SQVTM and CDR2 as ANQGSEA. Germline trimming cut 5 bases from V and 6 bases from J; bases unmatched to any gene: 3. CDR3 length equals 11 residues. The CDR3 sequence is CSVRQGAEAFF. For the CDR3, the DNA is TGCAGCGTTCGACAGGGCGCTGAAGCTTTCTTT.

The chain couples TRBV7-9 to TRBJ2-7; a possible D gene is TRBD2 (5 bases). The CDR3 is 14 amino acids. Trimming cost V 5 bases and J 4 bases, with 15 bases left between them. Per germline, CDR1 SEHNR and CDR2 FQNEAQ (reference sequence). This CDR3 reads CASSLIGGGYEQYF. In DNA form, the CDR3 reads TGTGCCAGCAGCCTAATAGGCGGCGGGTACGAGCAGTACTTC.

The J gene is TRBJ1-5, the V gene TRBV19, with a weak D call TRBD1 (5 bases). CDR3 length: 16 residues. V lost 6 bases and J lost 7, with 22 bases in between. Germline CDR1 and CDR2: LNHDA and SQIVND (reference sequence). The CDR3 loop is CASSTGERQGWQPQHF. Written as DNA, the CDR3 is TGTGCCAGTAGCACCGGAGAGCGGCAGGGATGGCAGCCCCAGCATTTT.

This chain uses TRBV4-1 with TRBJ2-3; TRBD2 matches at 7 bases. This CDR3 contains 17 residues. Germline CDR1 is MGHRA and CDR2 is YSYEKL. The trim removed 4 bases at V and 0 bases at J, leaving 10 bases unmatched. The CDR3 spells CASSRMYGGGSTDTQYF. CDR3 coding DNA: TGCGCCAGCAGCCGAATGTACGGGGGAGGGAGCACAGATACGCAGTATTTT.

The CDR3 loop is CASSSDREGLYRETQYF. CDR3 nucleotide sequence: TGTGCCAGCAGCTCGGACCGGGAGGGCCTTTATAGGGAGACCCAGTACTTC. The chain is built from TRBV13 and TRBJ2-5, with 8 bases lining up with TRBD2. The germline V gene encodes CDR1 PRHDT and CDR2 FYEKMQ (reference sequence). The CDR3 length is 17 residues. V shed 4 bases, J shed 5 bases, and the junction held 15 bases outside the gene matches.

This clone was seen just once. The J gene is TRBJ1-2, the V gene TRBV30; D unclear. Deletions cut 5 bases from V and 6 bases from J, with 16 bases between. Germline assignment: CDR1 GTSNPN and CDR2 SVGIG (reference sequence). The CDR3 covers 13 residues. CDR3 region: CAWEMTEDHGYTF. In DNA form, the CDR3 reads TGTGCCTGGGAAATGACGGAGGATCATGGCTACACCTTC.

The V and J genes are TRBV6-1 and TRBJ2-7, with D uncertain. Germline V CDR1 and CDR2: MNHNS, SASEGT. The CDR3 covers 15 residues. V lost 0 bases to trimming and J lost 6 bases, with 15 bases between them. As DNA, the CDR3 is TGTGCCAGCAGTGAAGCTATTCTCTCCCTCTCCGAGCAGTACTTC. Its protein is CASSEAILSLSEQYF.

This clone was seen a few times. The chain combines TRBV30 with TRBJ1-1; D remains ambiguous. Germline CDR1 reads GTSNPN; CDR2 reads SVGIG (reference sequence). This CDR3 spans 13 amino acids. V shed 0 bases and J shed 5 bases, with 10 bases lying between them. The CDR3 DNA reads TGTGCCTGGAGTGTACTGTGGGAAACTGAAGCTTTCTTT. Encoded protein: CAWSVLWETEAFF.

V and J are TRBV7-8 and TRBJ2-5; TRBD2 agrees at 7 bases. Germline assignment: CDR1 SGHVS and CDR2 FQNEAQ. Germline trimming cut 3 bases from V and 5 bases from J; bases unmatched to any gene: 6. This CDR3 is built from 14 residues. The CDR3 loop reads CASSFERGLETQYF. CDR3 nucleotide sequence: TGTGCCAGCAGCTTTGAGCGGGGCCTTGAGACCCAGTACTTC.

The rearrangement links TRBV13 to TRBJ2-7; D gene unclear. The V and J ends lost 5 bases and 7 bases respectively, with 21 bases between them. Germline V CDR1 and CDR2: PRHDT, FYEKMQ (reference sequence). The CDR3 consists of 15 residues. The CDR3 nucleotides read TGTGCCAGCAGCCACCAAACGGTATCCCTGGGGGAGCAGTACTTC. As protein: CASSHQTVSLGEQYF.

The CDR3 protein is CASPTGNTEAFF. Written as DNA, the CDR3 is TGTGCCAGCCCTACAGGGAACACTGAAGCTTTCTTT. The V and J genes are TRBV18 and TRBJ1-1, with a weak D call TRBD1 (5 bases). V was shortened by 8 bases and J by 1 base, with 8 bases between the two germline ends. The V gene's germline CDR1 is KGHSH and CDR2 LQKENI. The CDR3 has 12 amino acids. The full variable domain, with the rest looked up from reference TRBV18 and TRBJ1-1, is NAGVMQNPRHLVRRRGQEARLRCSPMKGHSHVYWYRQLPEEGLKFMVYLQKENIIDESGMPKERFSAEFPKEGPSILRIQQVVRGDSAAYFCASPTGNTEAFFGQGTRLTVV.

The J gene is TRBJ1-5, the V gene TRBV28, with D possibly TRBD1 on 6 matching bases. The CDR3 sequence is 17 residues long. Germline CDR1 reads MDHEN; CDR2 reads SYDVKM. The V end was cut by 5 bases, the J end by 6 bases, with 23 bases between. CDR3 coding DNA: TGTGCCAGCAGTACTATTACGAGGGGGGAATCGAGTCAGCCCCAGCATTTT. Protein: CASSTITRGESSQPQHF.

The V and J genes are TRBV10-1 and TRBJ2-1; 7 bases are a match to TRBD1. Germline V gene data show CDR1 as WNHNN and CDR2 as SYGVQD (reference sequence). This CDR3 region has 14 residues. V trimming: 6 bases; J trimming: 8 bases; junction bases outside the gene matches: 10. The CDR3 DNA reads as TGCGCCAGCAGCACTCCGGGACAGAGGGATGAGCAGTTCTTC. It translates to CASSTPGQRDEQFF.

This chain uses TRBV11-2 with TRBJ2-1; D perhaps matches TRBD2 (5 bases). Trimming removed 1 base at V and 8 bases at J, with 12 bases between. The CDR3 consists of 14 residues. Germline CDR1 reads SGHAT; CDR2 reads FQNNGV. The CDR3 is CASSLGTYLDEQFF. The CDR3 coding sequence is TGTGCCAGCAGCTTAGGGACTTATCTTGATGAGCAGTTCTTC. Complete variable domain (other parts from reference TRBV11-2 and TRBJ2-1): EAGVAQSPRYKIIEKRQSVAFWCNPISGHATLYWYQQILGQGPKLLIQFQNNGVVDDSQLPKDRFSAERLKGVDSTLKIQPAKLEDSAVYLCASSLGTYLDEQFFGPGTRLTVL.

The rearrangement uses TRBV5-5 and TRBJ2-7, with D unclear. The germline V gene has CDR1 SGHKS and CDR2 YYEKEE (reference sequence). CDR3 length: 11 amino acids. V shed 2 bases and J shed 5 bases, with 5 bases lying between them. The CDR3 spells CASSFFDEQYF. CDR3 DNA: TGTGCCAGCAGCTTTTTTGACGAGCAGTACTTC.

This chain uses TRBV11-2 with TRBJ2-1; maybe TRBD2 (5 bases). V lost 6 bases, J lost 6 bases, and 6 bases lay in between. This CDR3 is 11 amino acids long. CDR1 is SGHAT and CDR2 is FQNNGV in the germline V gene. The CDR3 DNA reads TGTGCCAGCAGTACTAGCAATGAGCAGTTCTTC. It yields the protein CASSTSNEQFF.

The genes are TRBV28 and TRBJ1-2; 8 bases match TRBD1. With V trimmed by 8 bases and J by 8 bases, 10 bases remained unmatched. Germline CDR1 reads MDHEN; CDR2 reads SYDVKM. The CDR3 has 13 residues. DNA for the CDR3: TGTGCCAGCGGCTATACGGGACAGGAGGGCTACACCTTC. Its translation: CASGYTGQEGYTF.

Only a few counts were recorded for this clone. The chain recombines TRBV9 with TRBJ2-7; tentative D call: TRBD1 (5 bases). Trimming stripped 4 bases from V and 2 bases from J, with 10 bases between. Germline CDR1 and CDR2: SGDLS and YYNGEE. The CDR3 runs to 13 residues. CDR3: CASSLDSTYEQYF. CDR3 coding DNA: TGTGCCAGCAGCCTCGACAGTACCTACGAGCAGTACTTC.

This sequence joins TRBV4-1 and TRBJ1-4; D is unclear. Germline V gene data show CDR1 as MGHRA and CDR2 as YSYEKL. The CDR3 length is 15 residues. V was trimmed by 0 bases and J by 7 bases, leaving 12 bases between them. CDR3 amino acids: CASSQDRGRSEKLFF. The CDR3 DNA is TGCGCCAGCAGCCAAGATAGAGGGAGGAGTGAAAAACTGTTTTTT.

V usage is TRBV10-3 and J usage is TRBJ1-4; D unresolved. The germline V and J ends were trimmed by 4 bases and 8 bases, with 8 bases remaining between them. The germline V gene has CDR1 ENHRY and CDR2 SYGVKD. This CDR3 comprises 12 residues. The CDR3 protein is CAISVRGEKLFF. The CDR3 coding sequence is TGTGCCATCAGTGTACGGGGAGAAAAACTGTTTTTT.

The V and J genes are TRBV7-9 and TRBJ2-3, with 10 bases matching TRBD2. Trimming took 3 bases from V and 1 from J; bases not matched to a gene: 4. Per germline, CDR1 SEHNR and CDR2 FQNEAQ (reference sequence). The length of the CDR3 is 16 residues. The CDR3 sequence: CASSFGLAGGTDTQYF. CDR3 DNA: TGTGCCAGCAGCTTCGGGCTAGCGGGAGGCACAGATACGCAGTATTTT.

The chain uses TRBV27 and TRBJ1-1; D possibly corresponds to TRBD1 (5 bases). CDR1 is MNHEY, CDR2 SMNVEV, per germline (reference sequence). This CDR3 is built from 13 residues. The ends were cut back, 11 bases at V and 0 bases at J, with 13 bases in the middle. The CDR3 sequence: CAVQMGVNTEAFF. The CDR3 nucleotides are TGTGCCGTTCAAATGGGGGTGAACACTGAAGCTTTCTTT.